This T cell receptor (beta chain) was identified in a study of blood T cell repertoires in COVID-19. Study information: Specimens from acute and convalescent COVID-19 originated in the United States, Italy and Spain. The analysed material was cDNA or gDNA that came from T cells, B-cell-depleted T cells, or PBMCs.

Authors' data handling: Scientists estimated how many nucleated cells there were by amplifying reference gene primers. The method was immunoSEQ multiplex PCR; TCRdb's version includes in-frame clones alone and lacks a portion of them. D and trimming come from the DNA, and the V and J calls and clone size come from that table. Here the sample spans about 440,000 clones, around nine tenths being singletons. V lost 2 bases to trimming and J lost 9 bases; unmatched junction nucleotides: 8. From germline, CDR1 is SGDLS and CDR2 YYNGEE. This CDR3 has 16 residues. The V gene is TRBV9, the J gene TRBJ2-1; 13 bases map to TRBD2. This sequence originates from a woman in her 30s with acute or convalescent COVID-19. The sequencing input was peripheral blood. In DNA, the CDR3 is TGTGCCAGCAGCGTCTCCGGGACTAGCGGGGTTTCTGAGCAGTTCTTC. Translation gives CASSVSGTSGVSEQFF.